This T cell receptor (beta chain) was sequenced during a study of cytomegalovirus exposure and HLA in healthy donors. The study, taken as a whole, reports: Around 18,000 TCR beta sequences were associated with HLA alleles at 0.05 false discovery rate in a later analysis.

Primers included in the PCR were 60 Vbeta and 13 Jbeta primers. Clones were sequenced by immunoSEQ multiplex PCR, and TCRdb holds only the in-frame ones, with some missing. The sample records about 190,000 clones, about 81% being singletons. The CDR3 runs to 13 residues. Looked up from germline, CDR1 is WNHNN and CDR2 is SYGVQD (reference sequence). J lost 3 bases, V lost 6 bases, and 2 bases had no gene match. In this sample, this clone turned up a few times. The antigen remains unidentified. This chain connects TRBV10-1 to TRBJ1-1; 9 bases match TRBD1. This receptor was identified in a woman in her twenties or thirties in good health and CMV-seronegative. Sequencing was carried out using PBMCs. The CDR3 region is CASRRTGDTEAFF. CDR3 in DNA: TGCGCCAGCAGGAGGACAGGGGACACTGAAGCTTTCTTT.